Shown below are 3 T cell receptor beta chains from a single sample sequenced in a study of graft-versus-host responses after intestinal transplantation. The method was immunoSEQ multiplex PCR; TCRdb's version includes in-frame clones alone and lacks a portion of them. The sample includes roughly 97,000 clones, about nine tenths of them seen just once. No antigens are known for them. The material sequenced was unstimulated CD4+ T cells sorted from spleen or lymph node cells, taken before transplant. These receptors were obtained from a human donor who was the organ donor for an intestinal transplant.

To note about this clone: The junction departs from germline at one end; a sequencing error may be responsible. The CDR3 sequence is CASSPGTRGSSTDTQYF. As DNA, the CDR3 is TGTGCTAGCAGTCCCGGGACTAGAGGGTCTAGCACAGATACGCAGTATTTT. The rearrangement joins TRBV7-7 to TRBJ2-3; the match to TRBD2 covers 8 bases. Germline V gene data show CDR1 as SSHAT and CDR2 as FNYEAQ (reference sequence). This CDR3 region has 17 residues. The full variable domain, rest sourced from reference TRBV7-7 and TRBJ2-3, is GAGVSQSPRYKVTKRGQDVTLRCDPISSHATLYWYQQALGQGPEFLTYFNYEAQPDKSGLPSDRFSAERPEGSISTLTIQRTEQRDSAMYRCASSPGTRGSSTDTQYFGPGTRLTVL.

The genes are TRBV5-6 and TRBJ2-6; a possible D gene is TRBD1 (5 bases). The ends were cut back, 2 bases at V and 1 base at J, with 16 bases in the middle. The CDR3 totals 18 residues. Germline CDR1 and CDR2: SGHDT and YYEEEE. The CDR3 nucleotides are TGTGCCAGCAGCTTTTATATAACAGGCGTATCTGGGGCCAACGTCCTGACTTTC. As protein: CASSFYITGVSGANVLTF.

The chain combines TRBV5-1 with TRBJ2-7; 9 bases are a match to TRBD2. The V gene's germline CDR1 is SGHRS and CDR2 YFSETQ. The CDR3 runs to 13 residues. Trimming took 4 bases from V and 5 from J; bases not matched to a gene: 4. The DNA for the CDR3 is TGCGCCAGCAGCGCAGCGGGGGGCCACGAGCAGTACTTC. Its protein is CASSAAGGHEQYF. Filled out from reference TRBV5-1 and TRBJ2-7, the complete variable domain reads KAGVTQTPRYLIKTRGQQVTLSCSPISGHRSVSWYQQTPGQGLQFLFEYFSETQRNKGNFPGRFSGRQFSNSRSEMNVSTLELGDSALYLCASSAAGGHEQYFGPGTRLTVT.